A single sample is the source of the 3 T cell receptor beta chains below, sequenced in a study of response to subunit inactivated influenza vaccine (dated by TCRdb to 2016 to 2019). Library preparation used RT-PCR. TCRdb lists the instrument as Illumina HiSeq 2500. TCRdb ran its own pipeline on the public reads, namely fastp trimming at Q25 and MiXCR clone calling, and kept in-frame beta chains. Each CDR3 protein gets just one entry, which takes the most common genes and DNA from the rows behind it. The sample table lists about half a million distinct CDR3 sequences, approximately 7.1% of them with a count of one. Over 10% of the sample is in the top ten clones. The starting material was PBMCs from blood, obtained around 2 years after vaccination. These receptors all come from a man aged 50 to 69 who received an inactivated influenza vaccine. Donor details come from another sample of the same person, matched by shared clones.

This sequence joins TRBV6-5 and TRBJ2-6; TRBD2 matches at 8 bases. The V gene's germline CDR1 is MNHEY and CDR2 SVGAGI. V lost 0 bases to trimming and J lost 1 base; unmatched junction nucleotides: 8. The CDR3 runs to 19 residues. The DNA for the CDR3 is TGTGCCAGCAGTTACTCGATCGGCGGGAGGATTTCTGGGGCCAACGTCCTGACTTTC. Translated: CASSYSIGGRISGANVLTF.

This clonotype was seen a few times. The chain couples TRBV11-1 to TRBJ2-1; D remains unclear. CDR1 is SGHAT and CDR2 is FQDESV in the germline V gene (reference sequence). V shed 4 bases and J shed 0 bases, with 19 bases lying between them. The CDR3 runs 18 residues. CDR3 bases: TGTGCCAGCAGCTCCTCCCGGATGACCGTGAGCTCCTACAATGAGCAGTTCTTC. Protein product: CASSSSRMTVSSYNEQFF.

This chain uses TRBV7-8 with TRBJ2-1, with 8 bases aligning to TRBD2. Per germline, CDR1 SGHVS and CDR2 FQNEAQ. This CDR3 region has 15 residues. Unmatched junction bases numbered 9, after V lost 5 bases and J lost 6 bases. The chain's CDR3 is CASSLAGGWLNEQFF. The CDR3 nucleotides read TGTGCCAGCAGCCTCGCGGGGGGCTGGCTCAATGAGCAGTTCTTC.